Listed here are 11 T cell receptor beta chains from one sample, sequenced in a study of T cell clones after liver transplantation (dated by TCRdb to between 2018 and 2021). The library was produced with the immunoSEQ multiplex PCR assay. Here the immuneACCESS table is served through TCRdb, limited to in-frame sequences with V and J called. Missing clones are a known gap in these copies; in checked studies unresolved V genes cover under half, and the rest lacks a known reason. This sample has roughly 100,000 clones in its table, and under 90% of those were observed once. Roughly 2.8% of the sample comes from the top ten. The material was CD4+ T cells from blood, obtained approximately 43 months after liver transplant. These receptors came from a human patient who received a liver transplant. Some T cells may have been brought in with the graft after a transplant.

Only a few counts were recorded for this clone. The chain uses TRBV5-1 and TRBJ2-1; tentatively, D is TRBD2 (6 bases). The germline V gene has CDR1 SGHRS and CDR2 YFSETQ. V was shortened by 0 bases and J by 2 bases, with 24 bases between the two germline ends. This CDR3 spans 20 amino acids. This chain's CDR3 is CASSLAPGAGRFKTYNEQFF. The DNA of the CDR3 is TGCGCCAGCAGCTTGGCGCCGGGAGCCGGCCGTTTCAAGACCTACAATGAGCAGTTCTTC.

This clone appeared a few times. The chain couples TRBV6-1 to TRBJ1-3; maybe TRBD1 (6 bases). V shed 2 bases and J shed 2 bases, with 19 bases lying between them. CDR1 and CDR2 from the germline V gene are MNHNS and SASEGT. This CDR3 spans 18 amino acids. CDR3 coding DNA: TGTGCCAGCAGTGAATCCTTGATTATGGACAGCACTGGAAACACCATATATTTT. It codes for CASSESLIMDSTGNTIYF.

The rearrangement joins TRBV27 to TRBJ2-1; 14 nucleotides line up with TRBD2. Germline V CDR1 and CDR2: MNHEY, SMNVEV (reference sequence). The CDR3 is made up of 16 amino acids. The V and J ends lost 9 bases and 8 bases, in that order; junction bases with no gene match: 12. CDR3 in amino acids: CASLRGTSGRIYEQFF. The CDR3 coding sequence is TGTGCCAGTTTAAGGGGGACTAGCGGGAGAATCTATGAGCAGTTCTTC.

This chain connects TRBV19 to TRBJ2-7; TRBD2 agrees at 7 bases. Germline V gene sequence: CDR1 LNHDA, CDR2 SQIVND (reference sequence). The CDR3 consists of 14 residues. Trimming cost V 4 bases and J 6 bases; bases outside gene matches: 9. CDR3 sequence reads: CASSREGPTREQYF. The DNA of the CDR3 is TGTGCCAGTAGTAGGGAGGGCCCGACCCGCGAGCAGTACTTC.

The chain couples TRBV5-1 to TRBJ1-2; D is perhaps TRBD1 (6 bases). The CDR3 is made up of 14 amino acids. Trimming removed 4 bases from V and 7 bases from J, with 17 bases in between. Germline CDR1 is SGHRS and CDR2 is YFSETQ. The CDR3 loop reads CASSQTQGQGGYTF. CDR3 DNA sequence: TGCGCCAGCAGCCAAACACAGGGCCAGGGTGGCTACACCTTC.

The genes are TRBV5-1 and TRBJ2-4, with 11 bases fitting TRBD2. This CDR3 is built from 15 residues. CDR1 and CDR2 from the germline V gene are SGHRS and YFSETQ. V was pared by 1 base and J by 11 bases, with 8 bases of the junction left unmatched. The CDR3 DNA follows: TGCGCCAGCAGCTTGATTGGACTAGCGGGCCACCTTCAGTACTTC. This sequence encodes CASSLIGLAGHLQYF.

The gene calls are TRBV14 and TRBJ1-4; maybe TRBD1 (5 bases). Deletions cut 3 bases from V and 5 bases from J, with 10 bases between. Germline lookup yields CDR1 SGHDN and CDR2 FVKESK. There are 14 residues in the CDR3. The CDR3 nucleotides are TGTGCCAGCAGCCAGTGGGGGATCAATGAAAAACTGTTTTTT. Its protein is CASSQWGINEKLFF. Based on the CDR3 plus reference TRBV14 and TRBJ1-4, the full variable domain is EAGVTQFPSHSVIEKGQTVTLRCDPISGHDNLYWYRRVMGKEIKFLLHFVKESKQDESGMPNNRFLAERTGGTYSTLKVQPAELEDSGVYFCASSQWGINEKLFFGSGTQLSVL.

V usage is TRBV19 and J usage is TRBJ2-5, with D tentatively TRBD1 (6 bases). V lost 3 bases, J lost 5 bases, and 16 bases lay in between. This CDR3 is 15 amino acids long. The V gene's germline CDR1 is LNHDA and CDR2 SQIVND (reference sequence). CDR3 DNA: TGTGCCAGTAGTATCTATGGGGGCCCCCGTGAGACCCAGTACTTC. Translating it yields CASSIYGGPRETQYF. Supplemented by reference TRBV19 and TRBJ2-5, the full variable domain reads DGGITQSPKYLFRKEGQNVTLSCEQNLNHDAMYWYRQDPGQGLRLIYYSQIVNDFQKGDIAEGYSVSREKKESFPLTVTSAQKNPTAFYLCASSIYGGPRETQYFGPGTRLLVL.

The chain combines TRBV7-2 with TRBJ2-7, with 10 bases that match TRBD2. V dropped 5 bases and J dropped 7; count of bases not matched to a gene: 8. The length of the CDR3 is 14 residues. Germline assignment: CDR1 SGHTA and CDR2 FQGNSA. The CDR3 is CASSATSGLGEQYF. The CDR3 DNA reads TGTGCCAGCAGCGCGACTAGCGGGCTGGGGGAGCAGTACTTC.

The rearrangement links TRBV30 to TRBJ1-3, with 7 nucleotides matching TRBD1. CDR1 and CDR2 (germline): GTSNPN, SVGIG (reference sequence). The CDR3 has 16 residues. V lost 4 bases and J lost 0; bases outside the gene matches: 9. Written as DNA, the CDR3 is TGTGCCTGGACCGCTACAGGGGCCTTCTCTGGAAACACCATATATTTT. Translating it yields CAWTATGAFSGNTIYF.

This rearrangement joins TRBV4-1 to TRBJ1-5; 7 nucleotides agree with TRBD1. The CDR3 runs to 14 residues. V lost 3 bases, J lost 3 bases, and 2 bases stayed unmatched. Germline-derived CDR1 and CDR2 are MGHRA and YSYEKL. CDR3 protein: CASSHGQANQPQHF. The CDR3 nucleotides are TGCGCCAGCAGCCATGGACAGGCCAATCAGCCCCAGCATTTT.